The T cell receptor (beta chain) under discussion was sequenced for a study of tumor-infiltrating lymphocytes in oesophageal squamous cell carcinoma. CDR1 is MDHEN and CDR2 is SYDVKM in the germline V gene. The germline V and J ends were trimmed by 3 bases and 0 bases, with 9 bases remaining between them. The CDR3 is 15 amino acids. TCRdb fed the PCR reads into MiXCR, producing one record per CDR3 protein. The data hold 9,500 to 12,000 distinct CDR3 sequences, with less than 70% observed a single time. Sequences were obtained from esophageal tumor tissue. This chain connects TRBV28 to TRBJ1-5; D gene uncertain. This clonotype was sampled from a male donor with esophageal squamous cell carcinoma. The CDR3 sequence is CASSFSDGSNQPQHF. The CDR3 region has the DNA TGTGCCAGCAGTTTTTCGGATGGTAGCAATCAGCCCCAGCATTTT.